The entry below describes one T cell receptor beta chain. Libraries were prepared by immunoSEQ multiplex PCR; TCRdb keeps only in-frame clonotypes and omits some of them. The table lists about 85,000 clones, around 82% of them singletons, with roughly 6.3% in the top ten. Germline V gene sequence: CDR1 MNHEY, CDR2 SVGAGI. The length of the CDR3 is 14 residues. Trimming left V 6 bases short and J 7 bases short, with 13 bases between. This specimen comes from a study of blood T cell repertoires in COVID-19. Study-level information: Sample material is recorded as cDNA or gDNA derived from T cells, B-cell-depleted T cells, or PBMCs.

The receptor's source is a man in his 60s with acute or convalescent COVID-19. The chain couples TRBV6-5 to TRBJ1-6, with D possibly matching TRBD1 (5 bases). Sequencing used peripheral blood. The CDR3 bases are TGTGCCAGCAGCGACAGTCGCTGGAATTCACCCCTCCACTTT. Translation: CASSDSRWNSPLHF.